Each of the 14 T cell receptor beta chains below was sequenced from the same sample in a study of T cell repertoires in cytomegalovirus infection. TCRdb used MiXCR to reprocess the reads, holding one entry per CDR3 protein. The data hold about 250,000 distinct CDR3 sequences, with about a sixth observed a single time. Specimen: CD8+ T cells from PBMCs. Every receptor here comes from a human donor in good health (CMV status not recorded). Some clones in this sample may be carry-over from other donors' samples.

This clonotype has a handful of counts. CDR3 loop: CASSIPGGRYTEAFF. CDR3 nucleotide sequence: TGTGCCAGTAGTATACCAGGGGGCCGGTACACTGAAGCTTTCTTT. V gene TRBV19 combines with J gene TRBJ1-1, with 8 bases identical to TRBD1. From germline, CDR1 is LNHDA and CDR2 SQIVND (reference sequence). V lost 2 bases and J lost 3; bases outside the gene matches: 5. The CDR3 is 15 residues long. Using reference TRBV19 and TRBJ1-1 for the parts outside the CDR3, the full variable domain is DGGITQSPKYLFRKEGQNVTLSCEQNLNHDAMYWYRQDPGQGLRLIYYSQIVNDFQKGDIAEGYSVSREKKESFPLTVTSAQKNPTAFYLCASSIPGGRYTEAFFGQGTRLTVV.

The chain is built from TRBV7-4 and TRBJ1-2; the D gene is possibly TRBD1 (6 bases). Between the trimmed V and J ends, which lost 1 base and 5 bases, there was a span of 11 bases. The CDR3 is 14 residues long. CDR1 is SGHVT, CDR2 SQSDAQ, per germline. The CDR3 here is CASSLDRAAYGYTF. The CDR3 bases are TGTGCCAGCAGCTTAGACAGGGCGGCGTATGGCTACACCTTC.

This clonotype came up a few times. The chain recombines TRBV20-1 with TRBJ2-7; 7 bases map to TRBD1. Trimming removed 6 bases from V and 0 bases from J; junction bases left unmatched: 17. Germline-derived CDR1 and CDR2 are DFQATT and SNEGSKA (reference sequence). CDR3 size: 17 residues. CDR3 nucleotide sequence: TGCAGTGCCAGGATTGCAGGGGGACAGCGAAGCTCCTACGAGCAGTACTTC. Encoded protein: CSARIAGGQRSSYEQYF.

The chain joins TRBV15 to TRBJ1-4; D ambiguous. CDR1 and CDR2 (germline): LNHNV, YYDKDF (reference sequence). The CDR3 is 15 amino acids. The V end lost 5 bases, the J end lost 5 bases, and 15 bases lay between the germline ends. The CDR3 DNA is TGTGCCACCAGCTATACGCGGGTTCTCAATGAAAAACTGTTTTTT. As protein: CATSYTRVLNEKLFF.

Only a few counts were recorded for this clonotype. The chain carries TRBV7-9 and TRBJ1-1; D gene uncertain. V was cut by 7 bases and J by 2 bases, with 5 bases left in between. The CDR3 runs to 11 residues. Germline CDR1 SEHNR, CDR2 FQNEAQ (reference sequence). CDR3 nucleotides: TGTGCCAGCATGAGTAACACTGAAGCTTTCTTT. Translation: CASMSNTEAFF.

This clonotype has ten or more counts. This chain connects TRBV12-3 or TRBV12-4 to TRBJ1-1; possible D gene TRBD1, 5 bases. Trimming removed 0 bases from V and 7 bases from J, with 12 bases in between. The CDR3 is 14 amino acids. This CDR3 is CASSLARGVYEAFF. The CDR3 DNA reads TGTGCCAGCAGTTTAGCAAGGGGCGTTTATGAAGCTTTCTTT.

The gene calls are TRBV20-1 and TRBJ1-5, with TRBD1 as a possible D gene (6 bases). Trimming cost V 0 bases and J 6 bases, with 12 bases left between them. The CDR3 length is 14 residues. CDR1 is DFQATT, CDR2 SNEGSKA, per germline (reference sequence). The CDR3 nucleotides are TGCAGTGCTAGAGATACGGGGGCTGGTCAGCCCCAGCATTTT. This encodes CSARDTGAGQPQHF.

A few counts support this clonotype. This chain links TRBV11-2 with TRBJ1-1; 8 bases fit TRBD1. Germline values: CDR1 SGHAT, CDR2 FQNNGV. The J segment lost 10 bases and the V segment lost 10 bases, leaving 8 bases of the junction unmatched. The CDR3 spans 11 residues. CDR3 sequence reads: CATGTGLGAFF. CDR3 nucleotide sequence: TGTGCCACCGGGACAGGCCTAGGAGCTTTCTTT.

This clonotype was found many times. Written as DNA, the CDR3 is TGTGCCAGCAGACCAAAACCTAGAGACTATGGCTACACCTTC. The encoded protein is CASRPKPRDYGYTF. The chain couples TRBV28 to TRBJ1-2; D remains unclear. CDR1 and CDR2 (germline): MDHEN, SYDVKM. Trimming removed 6 bases from V and 3 bases from J, with 14 bases in between. This CDR3 contains 14 residues.

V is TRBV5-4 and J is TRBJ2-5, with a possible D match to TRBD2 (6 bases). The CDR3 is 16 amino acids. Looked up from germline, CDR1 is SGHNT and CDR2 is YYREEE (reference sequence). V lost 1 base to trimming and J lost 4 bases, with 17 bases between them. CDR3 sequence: CASSLSSEAGGETQYF. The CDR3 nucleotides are TGTGCCAGCAGCTTGTCTTCGGAAGCGGGCGGAGAGACCCAGTACTTC.

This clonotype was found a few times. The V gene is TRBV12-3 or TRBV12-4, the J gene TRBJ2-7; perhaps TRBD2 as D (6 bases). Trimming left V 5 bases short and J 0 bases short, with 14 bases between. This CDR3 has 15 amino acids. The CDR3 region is CASSKARDPSYEQYF. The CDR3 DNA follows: TGTGCCAGCAGTAAAGCGCGGGACCCCTCCTACGAGCAGTACTTC.

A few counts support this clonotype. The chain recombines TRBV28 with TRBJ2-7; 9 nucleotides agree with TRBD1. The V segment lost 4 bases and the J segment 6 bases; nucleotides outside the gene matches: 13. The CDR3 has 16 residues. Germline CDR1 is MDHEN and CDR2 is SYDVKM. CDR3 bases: TGTGCCAGCAGTTCGTGGCCGGGACAGGGCTGGCTCGAGCAGTACTTC. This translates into CASSSWPGQGWLEQYF.

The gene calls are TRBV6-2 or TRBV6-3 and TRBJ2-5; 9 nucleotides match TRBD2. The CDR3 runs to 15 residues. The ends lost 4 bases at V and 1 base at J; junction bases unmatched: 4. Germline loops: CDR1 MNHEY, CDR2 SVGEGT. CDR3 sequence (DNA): TGTGCCAGCAGTTGGCGGGGGGGAGGCCAAGAGACCCAGTACTTC. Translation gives CASSWRGGGQETQYF.

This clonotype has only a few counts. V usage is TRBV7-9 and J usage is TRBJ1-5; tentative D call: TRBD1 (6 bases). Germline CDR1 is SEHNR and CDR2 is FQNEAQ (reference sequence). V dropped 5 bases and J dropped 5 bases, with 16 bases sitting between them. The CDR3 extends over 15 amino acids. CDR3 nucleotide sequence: TGTGCCAGCAGCGGGGGGGGCAGGGAGGATCAGCCCCAGCATTTT. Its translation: CASSGGGREDQPQHF. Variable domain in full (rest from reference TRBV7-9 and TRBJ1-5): DTGVSQNPRHKITKRGQNVTFRCDPISEHNRLYWYRQTLGQGPEFLTYFQNEAQLEKSRLLSDRFSAERPKGSFSTLEIQRTEQGDSAMYLCASSGGGREDQPQHFGDGTRLSIL.